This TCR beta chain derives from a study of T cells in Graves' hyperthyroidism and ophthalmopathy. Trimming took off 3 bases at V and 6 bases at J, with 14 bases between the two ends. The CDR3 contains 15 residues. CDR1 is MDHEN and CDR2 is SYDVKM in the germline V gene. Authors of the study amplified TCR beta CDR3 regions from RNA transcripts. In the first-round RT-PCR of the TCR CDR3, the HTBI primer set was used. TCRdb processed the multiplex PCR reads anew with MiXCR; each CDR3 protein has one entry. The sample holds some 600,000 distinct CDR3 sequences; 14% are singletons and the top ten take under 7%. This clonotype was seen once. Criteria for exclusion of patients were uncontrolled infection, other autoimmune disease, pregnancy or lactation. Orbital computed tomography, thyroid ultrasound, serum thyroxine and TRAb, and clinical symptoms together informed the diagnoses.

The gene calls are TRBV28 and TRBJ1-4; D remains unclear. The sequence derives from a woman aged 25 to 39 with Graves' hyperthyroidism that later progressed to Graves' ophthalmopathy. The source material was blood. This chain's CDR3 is CASSFGAAAHEKLFF. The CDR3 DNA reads TGTGCCAGCAGTTTCGGCGCAGCAGCCCATGAAAAACTGTTTTTT.